This T cell receptor beta chain was profiled in a study of blood T cell repertoires in COVID-19. Study overall: Acute-phase and convalescent COVID-19 samples originated in the United States, Italy and Spain. PBMCs, B-cell-depleted T cells, or T cells were the source of the cDNA or gDNA that made up the material.

Germline values: CDR1 SGHAT, CDR2 FQDESV (reference sequence). V was shortened by 1 base and J by 1 base, with 11 bases between the two germline ends. The CDR3 runs 15 residues. Cohort assignment relied on participant-reported clinical history. Recovered Cohort 3 donors showed two negative PCRs, clearance, or symptom resolution. Measured with immunoSEQ multiplex PCR; TCRdb has only the in-frame clones, and not every one. The sample yields about 190,000 clones, around 84% seen once. The J gene is TRBJ2-7, the V gene TRBV11-1, with D uncertain. The sequenced sample was PBMCs or T cells enriched from blood (not recorded which). The sequence derives from a woman aged 30 to 39 who had recovered from COVID-19. The CDR3 DNA follows: TGTGCCAGCAGCTTAGTGGGCAGACCGTCCTACGAGCAGTACTTC. Translation gives CASSLVGRPSYEQYF.